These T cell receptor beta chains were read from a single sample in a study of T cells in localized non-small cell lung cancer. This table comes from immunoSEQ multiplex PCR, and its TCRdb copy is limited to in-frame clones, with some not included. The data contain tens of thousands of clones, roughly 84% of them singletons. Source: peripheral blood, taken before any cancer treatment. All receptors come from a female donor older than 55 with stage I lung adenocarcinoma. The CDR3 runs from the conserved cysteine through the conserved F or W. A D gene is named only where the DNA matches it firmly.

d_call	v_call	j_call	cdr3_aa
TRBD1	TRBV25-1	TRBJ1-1	CASSEFAGGPTEAFF
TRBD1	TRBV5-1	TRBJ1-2	CASSFTGGSSYGYTF
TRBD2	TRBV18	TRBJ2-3	CASSPYQRGNTDTQYF
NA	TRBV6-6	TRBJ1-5	CASSSIQDQPQHF
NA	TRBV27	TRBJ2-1	CASHSYNEQFF
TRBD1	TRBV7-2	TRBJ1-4	CASSSNPDRIGGTNEKLFF
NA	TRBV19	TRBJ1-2	CASSRTVNYGYTF
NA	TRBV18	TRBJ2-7	CASSPSGDEQYF
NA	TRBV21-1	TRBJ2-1	CASSNRTGDEQFF
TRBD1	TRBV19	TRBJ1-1	CASSVEQGAHTEAFF
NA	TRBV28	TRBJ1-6	CASSGGAYNSPLHF
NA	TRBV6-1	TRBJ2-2	CASSEYWGALYTGELFF
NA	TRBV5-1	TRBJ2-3	CASSRDSLSTDTQYF
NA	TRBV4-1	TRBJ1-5	CASSQDKAQPQHF